The rows below give T cell receptor beta chains drawn from one sample of a study of T cell changes during pregnancy in multiple sclerosis. TCRdb's copy holds only in-frame clones and misses some; the assay was immunoSEQ multiplex PCR. The sample carries over 50,000 clones, approximately 90% recorded once. The sequenced sample was peripheral blood, obtained in the first trimester of pregnancy. The receptor source for this set is a female donor in good health, enrolled as a control in a pregnancy study. The CDR3 runs from the conserved cysteine through the conserved F or W. The D gene is left open where the match is weak. Rows give clone size only sometimes, using once, few, many, or a class for an expanded clone.

v_call: TRBV5-5
j_call: TRBJ2-7
clone_size: once
d_call: TRBD1
cdr3_aa: CASSYLGTEYYEQYF
cdr3_nt: TGTGCCAGCAGCTATCTCGGGACAGAGTACTACGAGCAGTACTTC

v_call: TRBV19
j_call: TRBJ1-6
clone_size: -
d_call: -
cdr3_aa: CASSMRDYNSPLHF
cdr3_nt: TGTGCCAGTAGTATGCGAGATTATAATTCACCCCTCCACTTT

v_call: TRBV6-5
j_call: TRBJ2-7
clone_size: -
d_call: TRBD2
cdr3_aa: CASRTLTSGGEQYF
cdr3_nt: TGTGCCAGCAGGACCCTGACTAGCGGGGGCGAGCAGTACTTC

v_call: TRBV5-4
j_call: TRBJ2-5
clone_size: -
d_call: -
cdr3_aa: CASSTLGGETQYF
cdr3_nt: TGTGCCAGCAGCACTCTAGGAGGGGAGACCCAGTACTTC

v_call: TRBV15
j_call: TRBJ2-7
clone_size: -
d_call: TRBD1
cdr3_aa: CATSRKDRGAYEQYF
cdr3_nt: TGTGCCACCAGCAGAAAGGACAGGGGGGCCTACGAGCAGTACTTC

v_call: TRBV7-9
j_call: TRBJ2-3
clone_size: -
d_call: TRBD2
cdr3_aa: CASSRTGGAGDTQYF
cdr3_nt: TGTGCCAGCAGCCGCACCGGGGGGGCCGGAGATACGCAGTATTTT

v_call: TRBV6-1
j_call: TRBJ2-1
clone_size: -
d_call: TRBD2
cdr3_aa: CASSGWDSGGADNEQFF
cdr3_nt: TGTGCCAGCAGTGGATGGGATAGCGGGGGGGCCGACAATGAGCAGTTCTTC

v_call: TRBV7-9
j_call: TRBJ1-4
clone_size: -
d_call: TRBD1
cdr3_aa: CASSPDRGHTKLFF
cdr3_nt: TGTGCCAGCAGCCCCGACAGGGGGCATACGAAACTGTTTTTT

v_call: TRBV5-4
j_call: TRBJ2-7
clone_size: -
d_call: TRBD1
cdr3_aa: CASSFEGAGSYEQYF
cdr3_nt: TGTGCCAGCAGCTTTGAGGGGGCGGGCTCCTACGAGCAGTACTTC

v_call: TRBV6-5
j_call: TRBJ1-1
clone_size: -
d_call: TRBD1
cdr3_aa: CASSQGQGSEAFF
cdr3_nt: TGTGCCAGCAGTCAGGGACAGGGAAGTGAAGCTTTCTTT

v_call: TRBV30
j_call: TRBJ1-5
clone_size: -
d_call: -
cdr3_aa: CARGAAANQPQHF
cdr3_nt: TGTGCCCGCGGGGCAGCGGCTAATCAGCCCCAGCATTTT

v_call: TRBV7-8
j_call: TRBJ2-2
clone_size: -
d_call: TRBD1
cdr3_aa: CASSLFGGQGNNGELFF
cdr3_nt: TGTGCCAGCAGCTTATTTGGGGGACAGGGAAATAACGGGGAGCTGTTTTTT

v_call: TRBV10-3
j_call: TRBJ2-3
clone_size: -
d_call: -
cdr3_aa: CAIGTSTDTQYF
cdr3_nt: TGTGCCATAGGGACTAGCACAGATACGCAGTATTTT

v_call: TRBV5-1
j_call: TRBJ1-3
clone_size: -
d_call: -
cdr3_aa: CASSLEPSGNTIYF
cdr3_nt: TGCGCCAGCAGCTTGGAGCCCTCTGGAAACACCATATATTTT

v_call: TRBV15
j_call: TRBJ2-6
clone_size: -
d_call: -
cdr3_aa: CATSPGQGRGANVLTF
cdr3_nt: TGTGCCACCAGCCCCGGCCAGGGGCGTGGGGCCAACGTCCTGACTTTC

v_call: TRBV6-1
j_call: TRBJ1-4
clone_size: -
d_call: -
cdr3_aa: CASSEAQGGYEKLFF
cdr3_nt: TGTGCCAGCAGTGAAGCGCAAGGAGGGTATGAAAAACTGTTTTTT

v_call: TRBV5-6
j_call: TRBJ1-2
clone_size: -
d_call: -
cdr3_aa: CASREGGGADYGYTF
cdr3_nt: TGTGCCAGCAGGGAGGGGGGGGGCGCTGACTATGGCTACACCTTC

v_call: TRBV11-3
j_call: TRBJ2-7
clone_size: -
d_call: TRBD1
cdr3_aa: CASSFKWAGGYEQYF
cdr3_nt: TGTGCCAGCAGCTTTAAATGGGCAGGGGGTTACGAGCAGTACTTC

v_call: TRBV10-2
j_call: TRBJ2-7
clone_size: -
d_call: TRBD1
cdr3_aa: CASDRVGGREQYF
cdr3_nt: TGCGCCAGTGACAGGGTAGGAGGTCGGGAGCAGTACTTC

v_call: TRBV5-1
j_call: TRBJ1-5
clone_size: -
d_call: TRBD1
cdr3_aa: CASSHLTGSNQPQHF
cdr3_nt: TGCGCCAGCAGCCACCTGACAGGGAGCAATCAGCCCCAGCATTTT

v_call: TRBV12-5
j_call: TRBJ2-7
clone_size: -
d_call: TRBD1
cdr3_aa: CASGTGTGSYEQYF
cdr3_nt: TGTGCTAGTGGCACCGGGACAGGGTCATACGAGCAGTACTTC

v_call: TRBV5-1
j_call: TRBJ2-1
clone_size: -
d_call: -
cdr3_aa: CASSLQGLLEDNEQFF
cdr3_nt: TGCGCCAGCAGCTTGCAGGGACTCCTCGAGGACAATGAGCAGTTCTTC

v_call: TRBV27
j_call: TRBJ2-7
clone_size: -
d_call: TRBD1
cdr3_aa: CASKRTGGYYEQYF
cdr3_nt: TGTGCCAGCAAGCGGACAGGGGGTTACTACGAGCAGTACTTC

v_call: TRBV13
j_call: TRBJ2-7
clone_size: -
d_call: TRBD1
cdr3_aa: CASSFAPGQGAYEQYF
cdr3_nt: TGTGCCAGCAGCTTTGCCCCGGGACAGGGGGCATACGAGCAGTACTTC

v_call: TRBV7-2
j_call: TRBJ1-5
clone_size: -
d_call: TRBD1
cdr3_aa: CASSLGQGARQPQHF
cdr3_nt: TGTGCCAGCAGCTTGGGCCAGGGGGCCCGACAGCCCCAGCATTTT

v_call: TRBV4-2
j_call: TRBJ1-2
clone_size: -
d_call: -
cdr3_aa: CASSPPTGFYGYTF
cdr3_nt: TGTGCCAGCAGCCCCCCCACAGGATTCTATGGCTACACCTTC

v_call: TRBV9
j_call: TRBJ1-2
clone_size: -
d_call: -
cdr3_aa: CASSVDSYYGYTF
cdr3_nt: TGTGCCAGCAGCGTAGACAGCTACTATGGCTACACCTTC

v_call: TRBV25-1
j_call: TRBJ1-1
clone_size: -
d_call: -
cdr3_aa: CASSLSAGGIAEAFF
cdr3_nt: TGTGCCAGCAGTTTAAGTGCGGGGGGCATAGCTGAAGCTTTCTTT

v_call: TRBV7-8
j_call: TRBJ2-1
clone_size: -
d_call: -
cdr3_aa: CASSPNRGGHNEQFF
cdr3_nt: TGTGCCAGCAGCCCGAACAGGGGGGGCCACAATGAGCAGTTCTTC